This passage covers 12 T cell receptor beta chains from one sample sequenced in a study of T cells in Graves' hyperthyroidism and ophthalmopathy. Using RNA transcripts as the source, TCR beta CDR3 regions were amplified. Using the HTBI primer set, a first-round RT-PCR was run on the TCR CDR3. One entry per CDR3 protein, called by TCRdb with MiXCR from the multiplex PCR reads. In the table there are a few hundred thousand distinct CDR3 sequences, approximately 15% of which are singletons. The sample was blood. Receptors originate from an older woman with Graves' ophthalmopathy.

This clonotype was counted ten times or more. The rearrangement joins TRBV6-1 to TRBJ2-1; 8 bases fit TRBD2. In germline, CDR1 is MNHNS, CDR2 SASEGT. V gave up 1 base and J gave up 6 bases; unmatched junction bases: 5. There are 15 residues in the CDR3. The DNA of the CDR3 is TGTGCCAGCAGTGAAGGGGGCGGGAGGCCCAATGAGCAGTTCTTC. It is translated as CASSEGGGRPNEQFF.

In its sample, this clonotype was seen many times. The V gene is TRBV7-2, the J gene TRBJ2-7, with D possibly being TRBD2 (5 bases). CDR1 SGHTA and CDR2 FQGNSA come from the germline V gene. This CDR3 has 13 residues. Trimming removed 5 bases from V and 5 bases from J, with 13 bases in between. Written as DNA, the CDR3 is TGTGCCAGCAGCCTCGAGGGTGCCAACGAGCAGTACTTC. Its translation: CASSLEGANEQYF.

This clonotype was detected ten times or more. The CDR3 protein is CSARSGRGGNIQYF. In DNA, the CDR3 is TGCAGTGCTAGATCCGGGAGGGGAGGAAACATTCAGTACTTC. This chain links TRBV20-1 with TRBJ2-4, with 8 bases that match TRBD2. Germline V gene sequence: CDR1 DFQATT, CDR2 SNEGSKA (reference sequence). The junction had 6 bases not matched to a gene; V was cut back by 2 bases and J by 6 bases. The CDR3 spans 14 residues.

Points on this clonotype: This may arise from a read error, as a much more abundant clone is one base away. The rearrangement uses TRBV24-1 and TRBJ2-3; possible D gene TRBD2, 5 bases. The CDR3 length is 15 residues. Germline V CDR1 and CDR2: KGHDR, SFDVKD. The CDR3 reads CAASRGWPSTDTQYF. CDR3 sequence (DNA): TGTGCCGCCAGTCGAGGGTGGCCTAGCACAGATACGCAGTATTTT.

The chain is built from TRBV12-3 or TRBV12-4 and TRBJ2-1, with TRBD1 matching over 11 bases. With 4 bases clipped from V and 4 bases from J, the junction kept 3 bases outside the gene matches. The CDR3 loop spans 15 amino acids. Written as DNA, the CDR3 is TGTGCCAGCAGTTCCGGGACAGGGGGGTACAATGAGCAGTTCTTC. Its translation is CASSSGTGGYNEQFF.

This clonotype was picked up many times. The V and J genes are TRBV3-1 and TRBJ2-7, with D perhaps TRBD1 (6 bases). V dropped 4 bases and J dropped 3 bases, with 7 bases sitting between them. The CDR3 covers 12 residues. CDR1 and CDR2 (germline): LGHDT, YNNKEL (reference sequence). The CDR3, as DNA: TGTGCCAGCAGCCGGACAGACTACGAGCAGTACTTC. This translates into CASSRTDYEQYF.

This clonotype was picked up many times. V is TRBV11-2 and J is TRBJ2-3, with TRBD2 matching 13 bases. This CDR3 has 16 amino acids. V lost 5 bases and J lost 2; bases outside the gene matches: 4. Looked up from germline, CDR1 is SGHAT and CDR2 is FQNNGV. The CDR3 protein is CASSATSGGVTDTQYF. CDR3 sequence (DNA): TGTGCCAGCAGCGCAACTAGCGGGGGGGTCACAGATACGCAGTATTTT.

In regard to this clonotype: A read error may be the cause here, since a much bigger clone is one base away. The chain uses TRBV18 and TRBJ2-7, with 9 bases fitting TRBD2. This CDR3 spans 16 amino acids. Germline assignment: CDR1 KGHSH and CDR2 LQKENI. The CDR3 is CSSSPSGLAGSYEQYF. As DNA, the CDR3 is TGTTCCAGCTCACCATCGGGCCTAGCGGGGTCCTACGAGCAGTACTTC.

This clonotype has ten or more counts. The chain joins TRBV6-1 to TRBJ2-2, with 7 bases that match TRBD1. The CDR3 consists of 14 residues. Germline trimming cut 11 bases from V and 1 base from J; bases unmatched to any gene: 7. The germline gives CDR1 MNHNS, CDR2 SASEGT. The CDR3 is CAGRRTGNTGELFF. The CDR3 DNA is TGTGCCGGTCGGAGGACAGGGAACACCGGGGAGCTGTTTTTT.

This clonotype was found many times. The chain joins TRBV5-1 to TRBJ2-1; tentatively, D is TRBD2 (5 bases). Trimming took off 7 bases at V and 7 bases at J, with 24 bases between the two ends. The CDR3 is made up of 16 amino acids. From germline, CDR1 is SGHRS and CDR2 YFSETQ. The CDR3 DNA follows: TGCGCCAGCGGACTTAGTGTCGTCGGGTCTGAAAATGAGCAGTTCTTC. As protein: CASGLSVVGSENEQFF.

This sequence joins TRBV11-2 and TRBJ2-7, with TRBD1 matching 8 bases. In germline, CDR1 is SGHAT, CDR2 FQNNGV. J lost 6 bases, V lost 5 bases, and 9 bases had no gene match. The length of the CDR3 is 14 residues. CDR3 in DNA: TGTGCCAGCAGCACGGGACAGGCGTCGGCCGAGCAGTACTTC. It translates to CASSTGQASAEQYF.

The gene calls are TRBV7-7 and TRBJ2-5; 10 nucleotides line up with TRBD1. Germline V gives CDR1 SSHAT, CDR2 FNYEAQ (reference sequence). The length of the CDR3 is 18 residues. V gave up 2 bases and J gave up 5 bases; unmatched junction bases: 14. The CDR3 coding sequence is TGTGCCAGCAGCTTACTGACTCCGGGACAGGGGTTAATGGAGACCCAGTACTTC. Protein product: CASSLLTPGQGLMETQYF. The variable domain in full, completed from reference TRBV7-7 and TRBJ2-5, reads GAGVSQSPRYKVTKRGQDVTLRCDPISSHATLYWYQQALGQGPEFLTYFNYEAQPDKSGLPSDRFSAERPEGSISTLTIQRTEQRDSAMYRCASSLLTPGQGLMETQYFGPGTRLLVL.